This TCR beta chain was captured in a study of blood T cell repertoires in COVID-19 (TCRdb year 2020). In terms of the full investigation: Samples covering the acute and convalescent phases of COVID-19 were provided by collaborators in the United States, Italy and Spain. The material from the prospective study consisted of cDNA or gDNA derived from T cells, B-cell-depleted T cells, or PBMCs. The dataset comprised deeply sampled blood TCRbeta repertoires from subjects exposed to, actively infected with, or recovered from COVID-19. The repertoires were released in a freely available public database meant as a resource for research on the immune response to SARS-CoV-2. Samples came from the ongoing ImmuneRACE study (first 160 participants) plus 1,254 subjects from 6 global collaborators. A de-identified subject ID, COVID-19 status, age in years and sex were almost always included in the sample metadata. Where HLA class I and class II types were available, the types were taken from metadata supplied by the sample provider, not from assay-based typing. The investigation overall reported the following: The amount of clinical and demographic metadata varied by source and participant and was provided uncurated.

The CDR3 measures 16 amino acids from cysteine to phenylalanine. The sequence is cut down to CDR3 DNA, 48 bases in frame from base 1. CDR1 and CDR2 are read off the germline V gene as MGHRA and YSYEKL. V and J are truncated by 0 bases and 4 bases respectively, leaving an intervening sequence of 10 bases. The collaborating institutions used their own protocols to collect whole blood in K2EDTA tubes. For TCRbeta analysis, collaborators shipped samples in one of three forms: frozen whole blood, isolated PBMCs, or DNA extracted from either of those sample types. TCRbeta CDR3 regions were amplified from genomic DNA by means of the immunoSEQ Assay, a bias-controlled multiplex PCR. As for the original processing: The number of nucleated cells in each sample was estimated by amplification of reference gene primers within the assay. To quantify the absolute abundance of each unique TCRbeta CDR3 rearrangement, sequence reads were collapsed and filtered. For each sample, productive Simpson clonality was calculated by taking the square root of Simpson's diversity index across productive rearrangements. This immuneACCESS table, as held by TCRdb, lists in-frame sequences with V and J called but not all clones. Of the missing ones, under half trace to an unresolved V gene in checked studies; the others have no known cause. V, J and clone size reflect that table, while D and trimming were determined from the DNA. The sample includes 35,000 to 55,000 clones, with about 90% observed a single time. The top ten clones comprise roughly an eighth of the sample.

About this clone itself: Which antigen it targets is not known. No much larger clone exists at a distance of one base, and base qualities are not known.

Source material: peripheral blood. This receptor was identified in a human donor in a cohort sampled during active COVID-19. The rearranged segments are TRBV4-1 and TRBJ1-6, with no reliable assignment of the D segment. The CDR3 amino acid sequence is: CASSQEAENYNSPLHF. In nucleotides, the sequence is TGCGCCAGCAGCCAAGAGGCAGAAAATTATAATTCACCCCTCCACTTT.